This T cell receptor (beta chain) was obtained from a study of T cells in Graves' hyperthyroidism and ophthalmopathy. Whole-study results and caveats: In the blood, most expanded thyroid clonotypes above 0.001 appeared as well.

These patients, aged 18 to 65, had recently diagnosed hyperthyroidism lasting under 2 months. The sample holds many counts of this clonotype. Its specificity is unknown. Amplification of TCR beta CDR3 regions used RNA as the template. HTBI primers were used for first-round RT-PCR of the TCR CDR3. TCRdb called the multiplex PCR reads again in MiXCR, with one record for every CDR3 protein. The table has 600,000 or so distinct CDR3 sequences, about half seen once. The specimen was peripheral blood or thyroid tissue (not recorded which). The TCR sequence derives from a woman younger than 35 with Graves' hyperthyroidism.

The CDR3 DNA is TGTGCCAGCAGGTCGACATTTAACTATGGCTACACCTTC. It is translated as CASRSTFNYGYTF. The chain combines TRBV2 with TRBJ1-2, with D hard to call. Germline CDR1 is SNHLY and CDR2 is FYNNEI. The length of the CDR3 is 13 residues. With 6 bases removed from V and 1 base from J, the gap between germline ends came to 9 bases.